Shown below are 23 T cell receptor beta chains from a single sample sequenced in a study of blood T cell repertoires in COVID-19. The protocol was immunoSEQ multiplex PCR, while the TCRdb copy is restricted to in-frame clones and leaves out a portion. In the table there are about 170,000 clones, around four fifths of which are singletons. Sequenced sample: peripheral blood. The receptors were sampled from a woman aged 70-85 years who had recovered from COVID-19.

Remarks on this clone: At the DNA level, this CDR3 is encoded by other sequences in the same sample as well. The rearrangement joins TRBV5-1 to TRBJ2-7; maybe TRBD1 (5 bases). The length of the CDR3 is 15 residues. Deletions cut 0 bases from V and 0 bases from J, with 10 bases between. The germline V gene has CDR1 SGHRS and CDR2 YFSETQ. In DNA, the CDR3 is TGCGCCAGCAGCTTGGCCCCAGGGCTCTCCTACGAGCAGTACTTC. Its protein product is CASSLAPGLSYEQYF.

The chain carries TRBV6-2 or TRBV6-3 and TRBJ1-1; D uncertain. CDR1 and CDR2 from the germline V gene are MNHEY and SVGEGT. V lost 6 bases and J 4 bases, leaving 9 bases between the germline ends. This CDR3 region has 12 residues. The CDR3 sequence is CASSRPLTEAFF. Here the CDR3 DNA reads TGTGCCAGCAGCCGGCCCCTCACTGAAGCTTTCTTT.

The rearrangement joins TRBV7-8 to TRBJ2-1; D unclear. The CDR3 consists of 14 residues. CDR1 SGHVS and CDR2 FQNEAQ come from the germline V gene. V gave up 0 bases and J gave up 1 base, with 4 bases separating them. In nucleotides, the CDR3 is TGTGCCAGCAGCTTAGCGCAGTCCTACAATGAGCAGTTCTTC. Its protein is CASSLAQSYNEQFF.

CDR3 nucleotides: TGTGCCAGCAGTGCCGGACAGCCTAACTATGGCTACACCTTC. Its protein is CASSAGQPNYGYTF. V usage is TRBV27 and J usage is TRBJ1-2, with D possibly TRBD1 on 6 matching bases. V gave up 5 bases and J gave up 0 bases, with 10 bases separating them. The length of the CDR3 is 14 residues. Germline-derived CDR1 and CDR2 are MNHEY and SMNVEV (reference sequence).

The chain carries TRBV20-1 and TRBJ2-7; 8 positions agree with TRBD2. J gave up 4 bases and V 3 bases, and 2 bases lay outside the gene matches. Per the germline V gene, CDR1 is DFQATT and CDR2 is SNEGSKA (reference sequence). This CDR3 spans 12 amino acids. The chain's CDR3 is CSASSGKYEQYF. CDR3 nucleotide sequence: TGCAGTGCTAGTAGCGGGAAATACGAGCAGTACTTC.

This clone was detected a few times. CDR3: CASSPLGRVSYNEQFF. CDR3 DNA sequence: TGTGCCAGCAGCCCCCTGGGGAGAGTGTCCTACAATGAGCAGTTCTTC. The chain combines TRBV11-3 with TRBJ2-1, with a possible D match to TRBD2 (5 bases). The CDR3 extends over 16 amino acids. Germline CDR1 and CDR2: SGHNT and YENEEA. Trimming left V 5 bases short and J 1 base short, with 15 bases between. Supplemented by reference TRBV11-3 and TRBJ2-1, the full variable domain reads EAGVVQSPRYKIIEKKQPVAFWCNPISGHNTLYWYLQNLGQGPELLIRYENEEAVDDSQLPKDRFSAERLKGVDSTLKIQPAELGDSAVYLCASSPLGRVSYNEQFFGPGTRLTVL.

The chain uses TRBV6-5 and TRBJ2-3; TRBD2 is a possible D gene (6 bases). Per the germline V gene, CDR1 is MNHEY and CDR2 is SVGAGI. Trimming removed 0 bases at V and 8 bases at J, with 18 bases between. The CDR3 extends over 16 amino acids. CDR3 sequence: CASSYSGDSHQGTQYF. The CDR3 nucleotides read TGTGCCAGCAGTTACTCGGGGGACTCCCACCAGGGTACGCAGTATTTT.

This clone was detected a few times. V is TRBV9 and J is TRBJ2-2, with D tentatively TRBD1 (6 bases). This CDR3 region has 14 residues. V was trimmed by 5 bases and J by 0 bases, leaving 8 bases between them. CDR1 is SGDLS, CDR2 YYNGEE, per germline. CDR3 amino acids: CASRTGTNTGELFF. The CDR3 nucleotides are TGTGCCAGCAGAACAGGGACGAACACCGGGGAGCTGTTTTTT.

The chain combines TRBV27 with TRBJ2-5; 14 bases agree with TRBD2. V shed 5 bases, J shed 5 bases, and the junction held 4 bases outside the gene matches. Germline-derived CDR1 and CDR2 are MNHEY and SMNVEV (reference sequence). This CDR3 is 15 amino acids long. CDR3 sequence: CASSHGLAGGETQYF. The CDR3 DNA reads as TGTGCCAGCAGTCACGGACTAGCGGGAGGCGAGACCCAGTACTTC.

The chain is built from TRBV7-9 and TRBJ2-4, with D tentatively TRBD2 (5 bases). The CDR3 has 15 residues. The germline V gene encodes CDR1 SEHNR and CDR2 FQNEAQ (reference sequence). V was clipped by 4 bases and J by 1 base, with 11 bases between them. The DNA for the CDR3 is TGTGCCAGCAGCTCCCCAGGAGGTGCCAAAAACATTCAGTACTTC. This gives the protein CASSSPGGAKNIQYF.

J is TRBJ1-2 and V is TRBV30; 11 bases match TRBD1. Germline V gene lookup returns CDR1 GTSNPN and CDR2 SVGIG (reference sequence). With 5 bases clipped from V and 4 bases from J, the junction kept 3 bases outside the gene matches. The CDR3 contains 13 residues. CDR3 bases: TGTGCCTGGTGGGACAGGGGGGCCTATGGCTACACCTTC. Translating it yields CAWWDRGAYGYTF.

The genes are TRBV6-5 and TRBJ1-6; possible D gene TRBD1, 5 bases. CDR1 is MNHEY and CDR2 is SVGAGI in the germline V gene. The length of the CDR3 is 14 residues. Trimming removed 5 bases at V and 9 bases at J, with 14 bases between. The CDR3 loop reads CASSPLRGISPLHF. CDR3 sequence (DNA): TGTGCCAGCAGTCCCCTAAGGGGCATTTCACCCCTCCACTTT.

This clone has a handful of counts. The chain combines TRBV7-9 with TRBJ2-3; TRBD2 agrees at 12 bases. Germline assignment: CDR1 SEHNR and CDR2 FQNEAQ (reference sequence). V dropped 5 bases and J dropped 2; count of bases not matched to a gene: 2. CDR3 length: 15 amino acids. The CDR3 nucleotides are TGTGCCAGCAGCCCTAGCGGGGGGGCCACAGATACGCAGTATTTT. Translation gives CASSPSGGATDTQYF.

This chain links TRBV5-1 with TRBJ1-2; a possible D gene is TRBD1 (6 bases). The V and J ends lost 0 bases and 8 bases respectively, with 17 bases between them. CDR1 and CDR2 (germline): SGHRS, YFSETQ. This CDR3 comprises 15 residues. The CDR3: CASSLVPGGNGGYTF. The CDR3 nucleotides read TGCGCCAGCAGCTTGGTGCCGGGGGGCAACGGGGGCTACACCTTC.

The chain uses TRBV29-1 and TRBJ2-1; TRBD1 matches at 9 bases. Trimming at V came to 6 bases and at J to 5 bases, leaving 8 bases not matched to a gene. From germline, CDR1 is SQVTM and CDR2 ANQGSEA. The CDR3 is 14 residues long. This CDR3 reads CSVGGTGLHNEQFF. DNA of the CDR3: TGCAGCGTGGGGGGGACAGGGCTCCACAATGAGCAGTTCTTC.

The genes are TRBV6-2 or TRBV6-3 and TRBJ2-3; D is unresolved. This CDR3 contains 14 residues. The ends were cut back, 0 bases at V and 2 bases at J, with 6 bases in the middle. The V gene's germline CDR1 is MNHEY and CDR2 SVGEGT. CDR3 sequence: CASSYSAPTDTQYF. Written as DNA, the CDR3 is TGTGCCAGCAGTTACTCGGCCCCCACAGATACGCAGTATTTT.

The J gene is TRBJ2-7, the V gene TRBV19, with TRBD2 as a possible D gene (6 bases). CDR1 is LNHDA and CDR2 is SQIVND in the germline V gene (reference sequence). The CDR3 sequence is 16 residues long. Trimming cost V 1 base and J 4 bases, with 17 bases left between them. CDR3 nucleotide sequence: TGTGCCAGTAGTATAGCCCTCGGAGGGTTTAGGTACGAGCAGTACTTC. Its translation is CASSIALGGFRYEQYF.

V and J are TRBV9 and TRBJ1-3; 11 bases fit TRBD1. With 5 bases clipped from V and 3 bases from J, the junction kept 10 bases outside the gene matches. Germline-derived CDR1 and CDR2 are SGDLS and YYNGEE. The CDR3 spans 17 residues. CDR3 sequence: CASSEEDRGQGGNTIYF. For the CDR3, the DNA is TGTGCCAGCAGTGAAGAGGACAGGGGGCAGGGTGGAAACACCATATATTTT. The complete variable domain, with remaining parts taken from reference TRBV9 and TRBJ1-3, reads DSGVTQTPKHLITATGQRVTLRCSPRSGDLSVYWYQQSLDQGLQFLIQYYNGEERAKGNILERFSAQQFPDLHSELNLSSLELGDSALYFCASSEEDRGQGGNTIYFGEGSWLTVV.

This chain connects TRBV4-1 to TRBJ1-5; a weak D match, TRBD1 (5 bases). Looked up from germline, CDR1 is MGHRA and CDR2 is YSYEKL. The CDR3 is made up of 16 amino acids. The V end was cut by 5 bases, the J end by 7 bases, with 21 bases between. In nucleotides, the CDR3 is TGCGCCAGCAGCACCCAGGATCGGGGGTGGGGGCAGCCCCAGCATTTT. Amino acid sequence: CASSTQDRGWGQPQHF.

The rearrangement uses TRBV10-3 and TRBJ1-2; 9 positions match TRBD1. The CDR3 is 15 amino acids. The ends lost 4 bases at V and 0 bases at J; junction bases unmatched: 3. Germline loops: CDR1 ENHRY, CDR2 SYGVKD. The CDR3 loop reads CAISGDRVSNYGYTF. The CDR3 nucleotides read TGTGCCATCAGTGGGGACAGGGTTTCTAACTATGGCTACACCTTC.

This chain joins TRBV9 and TRBJ2-3; the D gene is possibly TRBD1 (5 bases). The length of the CDR3 is 15 residues. V gave up 0 bases and J gave up 9 bases, with 17 bases separating them. Germline V gives CDR1 SGDLS, CDR2 YYNGEE. The CDR3 nucleotides are TGTGCCAGCAGCGTAGGGGTCCCACACACAGGAACGCAGTATTTT. Translation gives CASSVGVPHTGTQYF.

V and J are TRBV28 and TRBJ1-5; TRBD1 matches at 7 bases. J was trimmed by 7 bases and V by 6 bases; bases with no gene match: 6. The CDR3 consists of 13 residues. Germline lookup yields CDR1 MDHEN and CDR2 SYDVKM. DNA for the CDR3: TGTGCCAGCAGGACAGGGTTCGACCAGCCCCAGCATTTT. Its protein product is CASRTGFDQPQHF.

The rearrangement uses TRBV10-1 and TRBJ2-5; D is possibly TRBD1 (5 bases). Germline V gene sequence: CDR1 WNHNN, CDR2 SYGVQD (reference sequence). The V gene lost 4 bases and the J gene lost 0 bases, with 12 bases spanning the gap. The CDR3 covers 15 residues. The CDR3 region is CASSGGLRDQETQYF. DNA of the CDR3: TGCGCCAGCAGTGGGGGCCTAAGGGACCAAGAGACCCAGTACTTC.